This T cell receptor (beta chain) emerged from a study of blood T cell repertoires in COVID-19. This CDR3 is built from 13 residues. Sequenced by immunoSEQ multiplex PCR; TCRdb stores in-frame clones only, minus some. The repertoire consists of some 120,000 clones, with more than 70% occurring once and the leading ten covering 1.9%. The sample comprised peripheral blood. The genes are TRBV21-1 and TRBJ2-7; the table's D call, TRBD2, has no DNA check behind it. TRBV21-1 is labeled a pseudogene. The clonotype comes from a man between 65 and 79 years old with acute or convalescent COVID-19. The CDR3 reads CASSKVGAGGQYF. The DNA of the CDR3 is TGTGCCAGCAGCAAAGTGGGAGCAGGTGGGCAGTACTTC.